This T cell receptor (beta chain) emerged from a study of CD8 T cells in Susac syndrome. RNA, at about 0.45 to 1 ug, was reverse transcribed with random hexamers. Amplification of TCR beta CDR3 by immunoSEQ multiplex PCR spanned 54 Vbeta and 13 Jbeta. Via MiXCR, TCRdb re-called the immunoSEQ multiplex PCR reads, giving one row per CDR3 protein. The sample includes over 100,000 distinct CDR3 sequences, around 95% of them seen just once. The CDR3 totals 14 residues. Germline values: CDR1 LGHDT, CDR2 YNNKEL (reference sequence). J gave up 3 bases and V 5 bases, and 5 bases lay outside the gene matches. The table lists this clonotype with a count of one.

The TCR originated in a human donor in good health. Material for sequencing was CD4+ T cells from PBMCs. The chain has TRBV3-1 and TRBJ1-2; the match to TRBD1 covers 8 bases. This CDR3 reads CASSVGQAHYGYTF. Written as DNA, the CDR3 is TGTGCCAGCAGCGTGGGACAGGCGCACTATGGCTACACCTTC.